The clone carrying this T cell receptor (beta chain) was seen a few times. What it recognizes is unknown. This entry is derived from a study of CD8+CD57+ T cells in acquired aplastic anemia. The overall study: Quantities of DNA derived from sorted CD4+ and CD8+ cells averaged 3.2 ug. Study conclusions and caveats: With respect to CD8+ Simpson's diversity, patients and controls did not differ significantly. Comparison of patients with controls identified about 30 shared CD8+ CDR3 sequences.

Profiles of TCR beta VDJ and CDR3 were generated from a genomic DNA template. TCRdb reprocessed the reads via MiXCR and lists one record per CDR3 protein. The sample has a few hundred thousand distinct CDR3 sequences, around 49% seen once. By flow cytometry, patients selected for sequencing had shown an expansion of CD8+CD57+ cells. The sequence was obtained from a human donor with aplastic anemia. Input material: sorted CD4+, CD8+, or CD8+CD57+ T cells (not recorded which) from PBMCs.

CDR3 region: CASSIDGFGTGGHEQYF. CDR3 sequence (DNA): TGTGCCAGTAGTATAGATGGCTTTGGGACAGGGGGCCACGAGCAGTACTTC. The V and J genes are TRBV19 and TRBJ2-7, with 12 bases aligning to TRBD1. The CDR3 loop spans 17 amino acids. Looked up from germline, CDR1 is LNHDA and CDR2 is SQIVND (reference sequence). Trimming at V came to 0 bases and at J to 5 bases, leaving 8 bases not matched to a gene.